This entry is about one T cell receptor beta chain. The data are from a study of blood T cell repertoires in COVID-19. Study-wide background: Nucleic acid was either cDNA or gDNA, and it came from T cells, B-cell-depleted T cells, or PBMCs.

In the authors' methods: Nucleated cell counts were estimated from reference gene primer amplification. Profiled with immunoSEQ multiplex PCR; TCRdb holds only in-frame clones, not every one. That table supplies the V and J calls and clone size; D and trimming were determined from the DNA. The data hold under 95,000 clones, with over 80% observed a single time. CDR1 and CDR2 from the germline V gene are WNHNN and SYGVQD (reference sequence). Trimming took off 5 bases at V and 5 bases at J, with 12 bases between the two ends. CDR3 size: 13 residues. This receptor was obtained from a woman between 50 and 59 years old in a cohort sampled during active COVID-19. Sample: peripheral blood. The V and J genes are TRBV10-1 and TRBJ2-5; unclear D gene. CDR3 protein: CASSRQAKETQYF. The CDR3 DNA sequence: TGCGCCAGCAGTCGGCAGGCCAAGGAGACCCAGTACTTC.